This TCR beta chain was sequenced for a study of blood T cell repertoires in COVID-19. Study summary: Material from acute and convalescent COVID-19 was sourced from the United States, Italy and Spain. The analysed material was cDNA or gDNA that came from T cells, B-cell-depleted T cells, or PBMCs.

The CDR3 is 18 amino acids. Germline V CDR1 and CDR2: SGHDT, YYEEEE. With V trimmed by 2 bases and J by 4 bases, 16 bases remained unmatched. As originally analysed: Amplification of reference gene primers provided the estimated nucleated cell counts. The data were produced by immunoSEQ multiplex PCR, yet TCRdb's version contains in-frame clones alone and is incomplete. V and J calls and clone size are copied from that table; D and trimming were computed from the DNA. The sample consists of about 120,000 clones, approximately 81% of them appearing once. This chain joins TRBV5-6 and TRBJ1-2; 8 nucleotides line up with TRBD1. Input material: peripheral blood. This clonotype originated in a man aged 35-49 years with active or convalescent COVID-19. In DNA form, the CDR3 reads TGTGCCAGCAGCTTTGCGTCTGGACAGGGCCCCTCTAGCTATGGCTACACCTTC. The encoded protein is CASSFASGQGPSSYGYTF.